The T cell receptor beta chain described here comes from a study of blood T cell repertoires in COVID-19. Study in general: Specimens from acute and convalescent COVID-19 originated in the United States, Italy and Spain. Sample material is recorded as cDNA or gDNA derived from T cells, B-cell-depleted T cells, or PBMCs.

A single count supports this clone. Per the original data handling: The authors estimated nucleated cell counts from reference gene primer amplification. Produced via immunoSEQ multiplex PCR; TCRdb's table is partial and in-frame only. The V and J calls and clone size were taken over from that table, and D and trimming were inferred from the DNA. The data show tens of thousands of clones, around nine tenths seen once. Trimming removed 2 bases at V and 9 bases at J, with 11 bases between. In germline, CDR1 is SGHVS, CDR2 FQNEAQ. The CDR3 is made up of 13 amino acids. The chain carries TRBV7-8 and TRBJ2-1; D unclear. The source is a woman in her forties or fifties with active or convalescent COVID-19. Sequencing was carried out using peripheral blood. CDR3 region: CASSLRGGLEQFF. CDR3 nucleotides: TGTGCCAGCAGCTTAAGAGGTGGCCTTGAGCAGTTCTTC.